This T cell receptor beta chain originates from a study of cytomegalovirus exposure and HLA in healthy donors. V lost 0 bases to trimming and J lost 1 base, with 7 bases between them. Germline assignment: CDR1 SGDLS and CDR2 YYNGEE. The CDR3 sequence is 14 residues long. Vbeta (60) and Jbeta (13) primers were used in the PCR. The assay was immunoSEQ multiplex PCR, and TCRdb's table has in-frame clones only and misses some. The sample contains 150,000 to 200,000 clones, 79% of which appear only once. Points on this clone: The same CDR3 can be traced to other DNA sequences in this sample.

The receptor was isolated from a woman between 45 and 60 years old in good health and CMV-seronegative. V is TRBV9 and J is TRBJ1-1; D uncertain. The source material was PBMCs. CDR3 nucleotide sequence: TGTGCCAGCAGCGTAGGCGGGGAGAACACTGAAGCTTTCTTT. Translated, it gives CASSVGGENTEAFF.